The clone carrying this T cell receptor beta chain was observed a handful of times. Its matching antigen is unknown. These data come from a study of cytomegalovirus exposure and HLA in healthy donors. Study observations and caveats: Later analysis reportedly placed an Asian-associated ancestry cluster below the roughly 680-donor mean in N-insertions.

The PCR ran on 60 Vbeta and 13 Jbeta primers. Some clones are missing from TCRdb's copy, which holds only in-frame ones; the method was immunoSEQ multiplex PCR. The repertoire has 150,000 to 200,000 clones, over 60% of them found once; the top ten carry 2.5% to 3.5%. This clonotype originated in a male donor in good health and CMV-seronegative. Source material: PBMCs.

The CDR3 loop reads CASRTGSSTDTQYF. CDR3 in DNA: TGTGCCAGCAGGACAGGGTCTAGCACAGATACGCAGTATTTT. The rearrangement joins TRBV2 to TRBJ2-3; 7 nucleotides line up with TRBD1. Germline trimming cut 6 bases from V and 0 bases from J; bases unmatched to any gene: 3. The CDR3 is 14 residues long. In germline, CDR1 is SNHLY, CDR2 FYNNEI.